This TCR beta chain was recovered during a study of Ad26.COV2.S vaccination and SARS-CoV-2 variants. Across the study: Intramuscularly, Ad26.COV2.S was given either once or twice, 56 days apart. Notes on the study in general: Substantial breadth was reported for post-vaccination spike-specific CD8+ and CD4+ T cells.

This CDR3 has 12 amino acids. V dropped 11 bases and J dropped 2; count of bases not matched to a gene: 2. CDR1 and CDR2 from the germline V gene are MNHEY and SMNVEV (reference sequence). Treatment reported: 15 to 20 received Ad26.COV2.S at low or high dose, single or two shots; 5 received placebo; per-sample allocation not given. Sampling was done on day 63 after the first vaccine or placebo injection. Worth noting for this clone: Its antigen is undetermined.

The protocol was immunoSEQ multiplex PCR, while the TCRdb copy is restricted to in-frame clones and leaves out a portion. Of approximately 280,000 clones in the sample, around 87% were seen once. The material sequenced was peripheral blood, taken in a trial of Ad26.COV2.S vaccine versus placebo. The sequence came from a person aged 18 to 65 who received the Ad26.COV2.S COVID-19 vaccine or a placebo. The chain recombines TRBV27 with TRBJ1-4, with 7 bases identical to TRBD1. The CDR3 reads CALGGTNEKLFF. CDR3 bases: TGTGCCTTAGGGGGCACTAATGAAAAACTGTTTTTT. The complete variable domain, with remaining parts taken from reference TRBV27 and TRBJ1-4, reads EAQVTQNPRYLITVTGKKLTVTCSQNMNHEYMSWYRQDPGLGLRQIYYSMNVEVTDKGDVPEGYKVSRKEKRNFPLILESPSPNQTSLYFCALGGTNEKLFFGSGTQLSVL.